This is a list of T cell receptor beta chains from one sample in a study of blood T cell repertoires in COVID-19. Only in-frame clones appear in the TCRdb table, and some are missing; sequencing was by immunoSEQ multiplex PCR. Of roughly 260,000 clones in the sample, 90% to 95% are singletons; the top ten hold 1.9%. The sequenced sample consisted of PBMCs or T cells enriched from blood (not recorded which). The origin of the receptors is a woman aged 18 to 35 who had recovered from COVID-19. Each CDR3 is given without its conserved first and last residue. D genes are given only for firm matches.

CDR3aa: ASSLLQGGQPQH
j_gene: TRBJ1-5
d_gene: .
v_gene: TRBV5-1

CDR3aa: ASRSPGLVGETQY
j_gene: TRBJ2-5
d_gene: TRBD2
v_gene: TRBV28

CDR3aa: ASSLSPGLAETQY
j_gene: TRBJ2-5
d_gene: TRBD2
v_gene: TRBV27

CDR3aa: ASSPRQMNTEAF
j_gene: TRBJ1-1
d_gene: .
v_gene: TRBV18

CDR3aa: ASSASGASNTDTQY
j_gene: TRBJ2-3
d_gene: TRBD2
v_gene: TRBV9

CDR3aa: ASSLGTGKNT
j_gene: TRBJ1-2
d_gene: TRBD1
v_gene: TRBV7-3

CDR3aa: ASSPRGPQETQY
j_gene: TRBJ2-5
d_gene: TRBD1
v_gene: TRBV7-9

CDR3aa: ASSTGQGWTYEQY
j_gene: TRBJ2-7
d_gene: TRBD1
v_gene: TRBV7-8

CDR3aa: ASSRTSGNTDTQY
j_gene: TRBJ2-3
d_gene: TRBD2
v_gene: TRBV4-2

CDR3aa: ASSIVAGGATGELF
j_gene: TRBJ2-2
d_gene: TRBD2
v_gene: TRBV19

CDR3aa: AISESGVQETQY
j_gene: TRBJ2-5
d_gene: TRBD2
v_gene: TRBV10-3

CDR3aa: ASMGHPNTEAF
j_gene: TRBJ1-1
d_gene: .
v_gene: TRBV2

CDR3aa: ASSPDRSSGELF
j_gene: TRBJ2-2
d_gene: .
v_gene: TRBV18

CDR3aa: ASSPSGSYNSPLH
j_gene: TRBJ1-6
d_gene: .
v_gene: TRBV28

CDR3aa: ASSMGAGDTQY
j_gene: TRBJ2-3
d_gene: .
v_gene: TRBV19

CDR3aa: ASSLSRVNTGELF
j_gene: TRBJ2-2
d_gene: .
v_gene: TRBV11-2

CDR3aa: ASSMGAGGGNQPQH
j_gene: TRBJ1-5
d_gene: .
v_gene: TRBV19

CDR3aa: ASSPSGDSGNTIY
j_gene: TRBJ1-3
d_gene: .
v_gene: TRBV18

CDR3aa: ASSYQTGTGVTYEQY
j_gene: TRBJ2-7
d_gene: TRBD1
v_gene: TRBV7-8

CDR3aa: ASSPAGTGHYGYT
j_gene: TRBJ1-2
d_gene: TRBD1
v_gene: TRBV3-1/TRBV3-2

CDR3aa: ATPGGEFYEQY
j_gene: TRBJ2-7
d_gene: TRBD1
v_gene: TRBV15

CDR3aa: SAPGSNTQY
j_gene: TRBJ2-3
d_gene: .
v_gene: TRBV20-1

CDR3aa: ASSSTGVSNEKLF
j_gene: TRBJ1-4
d_gene: TRBD1
v_gene: TRBV11-2

CDR3aa: ASRGTGGYGYT
j_gene: TRBJ1-2
d_gene: TRBD1
v_gene: TRBV25-1

CDR3aa: ASSYRGTGRNGYT
j_gene: TRBJ1-2
d_gene: TRBD1
v_gene: TRBV6-2/TRBV6-3

CDR3aa: ASRGQGSYGYT
j_gene: TRBJ1-2
d_gene: TRBD1
v_gene: TRBV27

CDR3aa: ASSRTGTSKETQY
j_gene: TRBJ2-5
d_gene: TRBD2
v_gene: TRBV11-2

CDR3aa: AIRREGTDTQY
j_gene: TRBJ2-3
d_gene: TRBD2
v_gene: TRBV10-3

CDR3aa: AISDETGYNQPQH
j_gene: TRBJ1-5
d_gene: TRBD1
v_gene: TRBV10-3

CDR3aa: ASSEPTSGTNEQY
j_gene: TRBJ2-7
d_gene: TRBD2
v_gene: TRBV25-1

CDR3aa: ASSIHGRRETQY
j_gene: TRBJ2-5
d_gene: .
v_gene: TRBV19

CDR3aa: ASSLRQGAGEQY
j_gene: TRBJ2-7
d_gene: TRBD1
v_gene: TRBV5-5

CDR3aa: ASSLARTGVMGYT
j_gene: TRBJ1-2
d_gene: TRBD1
v_gene: TRBV7-9

CDR3aa: SVEGATGVPHT
j_gene: TRBJ1-2
d_gene: TRBD1
v_gene: TRBV29-1

CDR3aa: ASSLGGEQF
j_gene: TRBJ2-1
d_gene: .
v_gene: TRBV6-5

CDR3aa: ASSQPGSQLYNEQF
j_gene: TRBJ2-1
d_gene: .
v_gene: TRBV27

CDR3aa: ASSQATGRQPQH
j_gene: TRBJ1-5
d_gene: .
v_gene: TRBV4-3

CDR3aa: ASSPKGSAGHRGTNEKLF
j_gene: TRBJ1-4
d_gene: .
v_gene: TRBV21-1

CDR3aa: ASSDYSGRFSYEQY
j_gene: TRBJ2-7
d_gene: TRBD2
v_gene: TRBV5-4

CDR3aa: ASSLSGGEFYEQY
j_gene: TRBJ2-7
d_gene: TRBD1
v_gene: TRBV28

CDR3aa: ASSIDRGAEAF
j_gene: TRBJ1-1
d_gene: .
v_gene: TRBV19

CDR3aa: ASSARQGNTDTQY
j_gene: TRBJ2-3
d_gene: TRBD1
v_gene: TRBV13

CDR3aa: ASTSARRRGTDTQY
j_gene: TRBJ2-3
d_gene: .
v_gene: TRBV28

CDR3aa: ASSILPGFIEAF
j_gene: TRBJ1-1
d_gene: .
v_gene: TRBV19